This T cell receptor (beta chain) was documented in a study of blood T cell repertoires in COVID-19. The data were produced by immunoSEQ multiplex PCR, yet TCRdb's version contains in-frame clones alone and is incomplete. This table has 270,000 or so clones, approximately 81% appearing once. Looked up from germline, CDR1 is SGHRS and CDR2 is YFSETQ. The CDR3 has 16 residues. Trimming took 3 bases from V and 6 from J; bases not matched to a gene: 9. This clone was seen only a few times. The sequenced material came from peripheral blood. The chain couples TRBV5-1 to TRBJ1-2; 12 bases fit TRBD1. The TCR comes from a woman aged 60-70 years with active or convalescent COVID-19. The CDR3 DNA is TGCGCCAGCAGCTCGTCCGGGACAGGGGGCCCCCATGGCTACACCTTC. Protein sequence: CASSSSGTGGPHGYTF.